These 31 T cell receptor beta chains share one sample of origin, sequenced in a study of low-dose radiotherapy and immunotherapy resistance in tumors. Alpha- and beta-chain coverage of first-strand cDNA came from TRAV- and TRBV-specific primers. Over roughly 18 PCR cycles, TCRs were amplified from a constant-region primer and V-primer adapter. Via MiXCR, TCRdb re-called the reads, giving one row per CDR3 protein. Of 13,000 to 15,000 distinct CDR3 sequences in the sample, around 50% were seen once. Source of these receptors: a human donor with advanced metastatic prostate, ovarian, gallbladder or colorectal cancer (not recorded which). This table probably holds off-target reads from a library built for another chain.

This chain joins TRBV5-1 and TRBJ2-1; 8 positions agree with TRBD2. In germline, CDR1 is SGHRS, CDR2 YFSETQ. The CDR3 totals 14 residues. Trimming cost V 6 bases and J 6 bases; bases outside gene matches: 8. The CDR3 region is CASTLAGRPNEQFF. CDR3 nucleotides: TGCGCCAGCACCCTAGCGGGCAGGCCCAATGAGCAGTTCTTC.

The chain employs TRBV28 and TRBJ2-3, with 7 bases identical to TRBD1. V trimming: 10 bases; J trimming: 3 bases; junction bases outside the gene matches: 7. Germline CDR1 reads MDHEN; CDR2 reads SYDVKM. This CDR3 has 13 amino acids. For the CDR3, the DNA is TGTGCCACCGAAAGGACAGGTACAGATACGCAGTATTTT. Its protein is CATERTGTDTQYF.

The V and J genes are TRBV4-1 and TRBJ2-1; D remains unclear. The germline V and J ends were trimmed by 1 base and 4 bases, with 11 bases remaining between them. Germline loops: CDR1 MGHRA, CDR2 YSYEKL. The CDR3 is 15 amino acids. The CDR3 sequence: CASSQGQENYNEQFF. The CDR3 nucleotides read TGCGCCAGCAGCCAAGGGCAGGAAAATTACAATGAGCAGTTCTTC.

In nucleotides, the CDR3 is TGTGCCAGCAGCCGCGACCTGGGGGGCTTGCAGCCCCAGCATTTT. Translation gives CASSRDLGGLQPQHF. The chain joins TRBV4-2 to TRBJ1-5, with TRBD1 as a possible D gene (6 bases). CDR1 is LGHNA, CDR2 YNFKEQ, per germline. CDR3 length: 15 amino acids. V shed 4 bases and J shed 7 bases, with 17 bases lying between them.

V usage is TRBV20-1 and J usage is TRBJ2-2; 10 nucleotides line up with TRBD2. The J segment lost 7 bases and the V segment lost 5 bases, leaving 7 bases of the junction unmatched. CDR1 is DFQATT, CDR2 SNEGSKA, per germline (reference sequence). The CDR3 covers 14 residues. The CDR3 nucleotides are TGCAGTGCTCTAGCGGGAGCGACAATCGGGGAGCTGTTTTTT. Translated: CSALAGATIGELFF.

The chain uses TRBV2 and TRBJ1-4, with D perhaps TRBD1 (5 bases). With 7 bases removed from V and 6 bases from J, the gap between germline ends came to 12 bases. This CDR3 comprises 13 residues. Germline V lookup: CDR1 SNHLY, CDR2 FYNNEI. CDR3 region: CASKGSVDEKLFF. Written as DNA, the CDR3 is TGTGCCAGCAAGGGGTCCGTGGATGAAAAACTGTTTTTT.

The CDR3 DNA is TGTGCCAGCAGGTCAGGTCGGGGCGCTGGCGAGCAGTACTTC. Its translation: CASRSGRGAGEQYF. V usage is TRBV7-2 and J usage is TRBJ2-7, with D tentatively TRBD1 or TRBD2 (5 bases each). V was cut by 6 bases and J by 6 bases, with 18 bases left in between. The CDR3 has 14 amino acids. From germline, CDR1 is SGHTA and CDR2 FQGNSA.

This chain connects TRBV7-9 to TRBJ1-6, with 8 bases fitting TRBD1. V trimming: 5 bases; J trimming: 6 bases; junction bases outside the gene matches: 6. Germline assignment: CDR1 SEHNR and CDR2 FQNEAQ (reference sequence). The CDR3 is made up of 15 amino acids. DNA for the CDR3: TGTGCCAGCAGCCTCCAGGGGGCCAGTAATTCACCCCTCCACTTT. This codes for CASSLQGASNSPLHF.

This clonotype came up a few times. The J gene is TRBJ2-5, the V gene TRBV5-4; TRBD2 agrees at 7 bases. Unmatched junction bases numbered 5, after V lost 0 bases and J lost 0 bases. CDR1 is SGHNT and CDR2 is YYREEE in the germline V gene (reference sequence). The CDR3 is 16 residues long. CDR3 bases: TGTGCCAGCAGCTTGGTTGGGGGGGGGGACCAAGAGACCCAGTACTTC. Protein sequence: CASSLVGGGDQETQYF.

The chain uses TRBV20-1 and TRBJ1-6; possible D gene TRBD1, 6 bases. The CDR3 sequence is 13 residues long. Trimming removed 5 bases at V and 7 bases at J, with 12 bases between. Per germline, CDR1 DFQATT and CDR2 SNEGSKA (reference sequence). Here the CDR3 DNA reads TGCAGTGCTCGAGGACAGCAGAATTCACCCCTCCACTTT. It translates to CSARGQQNSPLHF.

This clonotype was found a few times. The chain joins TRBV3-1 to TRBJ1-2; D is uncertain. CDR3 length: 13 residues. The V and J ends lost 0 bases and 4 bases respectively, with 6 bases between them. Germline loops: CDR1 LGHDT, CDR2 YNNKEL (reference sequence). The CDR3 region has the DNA TGTGCCAGCAGCCAAGAACAGCTCTATGGCTACACCTTC. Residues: CASSQEQLYGYTF. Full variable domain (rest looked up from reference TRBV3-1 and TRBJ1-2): DTAVSQTPKYLVTQMGNDKSIKCEQNLGHDTMYWYKQDSKKFLKIMFSYNNKELIINETVPNRFSPKSPDKAHLNLHINSLELGDSAVYFCASSQEQLYGYTFGSGTRLTVV.

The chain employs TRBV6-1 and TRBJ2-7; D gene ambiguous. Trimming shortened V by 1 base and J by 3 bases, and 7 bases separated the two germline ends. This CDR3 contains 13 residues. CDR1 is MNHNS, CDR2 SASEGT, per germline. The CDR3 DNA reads TGTGCCAGCAGTGAAGGTCGGAGCTACGAGCAGTACTTC. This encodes CASSEGRSYEQYF.

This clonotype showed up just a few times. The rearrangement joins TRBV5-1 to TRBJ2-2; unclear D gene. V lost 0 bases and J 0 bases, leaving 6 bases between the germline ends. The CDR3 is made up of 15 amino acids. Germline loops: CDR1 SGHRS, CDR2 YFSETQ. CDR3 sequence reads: CASSLGRSNTGELFF. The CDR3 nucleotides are TGCGCCAGCAGCTTGGGACGATCGAACACCGGGGAGCTGTTTTTT.

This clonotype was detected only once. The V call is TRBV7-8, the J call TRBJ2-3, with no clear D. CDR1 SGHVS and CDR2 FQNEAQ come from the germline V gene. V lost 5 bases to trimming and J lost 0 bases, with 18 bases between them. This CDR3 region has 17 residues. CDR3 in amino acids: CASSPRAGGTSTDTQYF. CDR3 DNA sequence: TGTGCCAGCAGCCCACGAGCTGGTGGAACTAGCACAGATACGCAGTATTTT.

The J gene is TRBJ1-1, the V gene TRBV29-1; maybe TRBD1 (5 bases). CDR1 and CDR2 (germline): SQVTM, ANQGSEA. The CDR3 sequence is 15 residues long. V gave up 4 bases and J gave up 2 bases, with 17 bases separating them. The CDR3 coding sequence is TGCAGCGTTGCATGGCAGGGAGTCTTCAACACTGAAGCTTTCTTT. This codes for CSVAWQGVFNTEAFF. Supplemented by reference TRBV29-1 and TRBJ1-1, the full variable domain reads SAVISQKPSRDICQRGTSLTIQCQVDSQVTMMFWYRQQPGQSLTLIATANQGSEATYESGFVIDKFPISRPNLTFSTLTVSNMSPEDSSIYLCSVAWQGVFNTEAFFGQGTRLTVV.

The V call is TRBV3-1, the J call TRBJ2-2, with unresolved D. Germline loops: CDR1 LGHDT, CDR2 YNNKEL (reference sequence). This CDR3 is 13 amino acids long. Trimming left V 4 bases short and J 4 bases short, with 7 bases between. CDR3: CASSPPPTGELFF. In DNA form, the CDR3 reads TGTGCCAGCAGCCCGCCCCCCACCGGGGAGCTGTTTTTT.

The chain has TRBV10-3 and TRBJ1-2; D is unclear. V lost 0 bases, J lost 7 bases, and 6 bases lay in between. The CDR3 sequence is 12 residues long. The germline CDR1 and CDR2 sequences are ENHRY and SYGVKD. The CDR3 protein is CAISESGFGYTF. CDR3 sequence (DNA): TGTGCCATCAGTGAGTCGGGGTTTGGCTACACCTTC.

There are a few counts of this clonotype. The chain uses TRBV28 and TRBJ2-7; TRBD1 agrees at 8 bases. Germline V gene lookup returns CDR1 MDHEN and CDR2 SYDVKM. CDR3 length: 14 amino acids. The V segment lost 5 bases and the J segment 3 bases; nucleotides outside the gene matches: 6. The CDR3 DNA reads TGTGCCAGCAGTAAGGACAGGGTAGTCTACGAGCAGTACTTC. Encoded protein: CASSKDRVVYEQYF.

In DNA, the CDR3 is TGTGCCAGTAGTCCCATGGGGCCAGAACTGAACACTGAAGCTTTCTTT. This encodes CASSPMGPELNTEAFF. V is TRBV19 and J is TRBJ1-1; D possibly corresponds to TRBD1 (5 bases). Deletions cut 5 bases from V and 0 bases from J, with 16 bases between. This CDR3 has 16 residues. Germline CDR1 LNHDA, CDR2 SQIVND (reference sequence).

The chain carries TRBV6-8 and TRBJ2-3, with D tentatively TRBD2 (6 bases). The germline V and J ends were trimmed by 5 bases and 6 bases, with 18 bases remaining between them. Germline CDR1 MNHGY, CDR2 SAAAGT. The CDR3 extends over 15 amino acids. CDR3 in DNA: TGTGCCAGCAGTGAAGCCTACGGGAGTCTTGATACGCAGTATTTT. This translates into CASSEAYGSLDTQYF.

The DNA of the CDR3 is TGTGCCAGCAGCTTAGCACCTAGCGGGAGTTACAATGAGCAGTTCTTC. Translation: CASSLAPSGSYNEQFF. The chain joins TRBV7-2 to TRBJ2-1; TRBD2 agrees at 10 bases. The CDR3 has 16 residues. The junction had 3 bases not matched to a gene; V was cut back by 0 bases and J by 4 bases. In germline, CDR1 is SGHTA, CDR2 FQGNSA.

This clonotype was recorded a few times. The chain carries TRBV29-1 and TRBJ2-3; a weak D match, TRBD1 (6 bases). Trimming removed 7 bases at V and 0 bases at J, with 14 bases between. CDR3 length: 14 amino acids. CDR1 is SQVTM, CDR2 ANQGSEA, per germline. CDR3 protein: CSATGTPSTDTQYF. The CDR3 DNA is TGCAGCGCCACCGGGACACCTAGCACAGATACGCAGTATTTT.

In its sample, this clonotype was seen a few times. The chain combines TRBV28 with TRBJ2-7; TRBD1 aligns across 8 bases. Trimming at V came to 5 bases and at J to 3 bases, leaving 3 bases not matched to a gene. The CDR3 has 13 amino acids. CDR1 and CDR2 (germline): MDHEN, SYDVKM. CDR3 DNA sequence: TGTGCCAGCAGTCGACAGGGGATCTACGAGCAGTACTTC. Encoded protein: CASSRQGIYEQYF.

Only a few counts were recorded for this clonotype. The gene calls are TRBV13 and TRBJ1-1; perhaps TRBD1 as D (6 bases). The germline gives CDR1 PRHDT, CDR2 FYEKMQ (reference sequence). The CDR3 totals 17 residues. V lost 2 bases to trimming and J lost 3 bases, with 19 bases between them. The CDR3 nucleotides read TGTGCCAGCAGCTTATCCGCCCACAGGGCGGGGCACACTGAAGCTTTCTTT. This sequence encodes CASSLSAHRAGHTEAFF.

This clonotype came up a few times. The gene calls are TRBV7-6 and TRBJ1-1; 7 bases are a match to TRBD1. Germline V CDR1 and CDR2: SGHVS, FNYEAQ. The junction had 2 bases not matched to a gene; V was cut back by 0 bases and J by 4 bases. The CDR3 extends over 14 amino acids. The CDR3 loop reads CASSLARQGTEAFF. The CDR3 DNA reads TGTGCCAGCAGCTTAGCCCGACAGGGCACTGAAGCTTTCTTT.

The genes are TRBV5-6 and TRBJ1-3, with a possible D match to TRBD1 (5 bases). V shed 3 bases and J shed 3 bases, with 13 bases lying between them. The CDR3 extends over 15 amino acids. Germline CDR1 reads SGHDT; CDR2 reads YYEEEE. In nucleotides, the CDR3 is TGTGCCAGCAGCTCGGCCCGGGACGGTGGAAACACCATATATTTT. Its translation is CASSSARDGGNTIYF. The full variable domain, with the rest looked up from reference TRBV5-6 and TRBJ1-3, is DAGVTQSPTHLIKTRGQQVTLRCSPKSGHDTVSWYQQALGQGPQFIFQYYEEEERQRGNFPDRFSGHQFPNYSSELNVNALLLGDSALYLCASSSARDGGNTIYFGEGSWLTVV.

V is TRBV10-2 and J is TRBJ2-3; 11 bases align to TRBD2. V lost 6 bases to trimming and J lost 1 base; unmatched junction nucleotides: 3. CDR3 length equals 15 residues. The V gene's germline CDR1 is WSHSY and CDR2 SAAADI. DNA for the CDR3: TGCGCCAGCAGCATAGCGGGGGGGCGCACAGATACGCAGTATTTT. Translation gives CASSIAGGRTDTQYF.

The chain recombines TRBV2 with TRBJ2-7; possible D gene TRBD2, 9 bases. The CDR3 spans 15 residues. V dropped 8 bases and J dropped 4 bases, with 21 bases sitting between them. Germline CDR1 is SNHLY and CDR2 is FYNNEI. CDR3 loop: CASRGQASGMYEQYF. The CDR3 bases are TGTGCCAGCCGGGGACAGGCTAGCGGGATGTACGAGCAGTACTTC.

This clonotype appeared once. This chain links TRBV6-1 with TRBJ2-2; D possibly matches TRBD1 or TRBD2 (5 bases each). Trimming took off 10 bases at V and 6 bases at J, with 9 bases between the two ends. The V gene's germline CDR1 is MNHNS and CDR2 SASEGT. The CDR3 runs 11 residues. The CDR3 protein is CATGPAGELFF. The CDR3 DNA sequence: TGTGCCACGGGACCGGCCGGGGAGCTGTTTTTT.

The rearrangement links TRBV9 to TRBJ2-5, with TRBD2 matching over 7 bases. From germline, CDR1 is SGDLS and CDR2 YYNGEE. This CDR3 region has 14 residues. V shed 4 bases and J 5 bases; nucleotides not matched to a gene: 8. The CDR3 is CASSLYGGGETQYF. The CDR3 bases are TGTGCCAGCAGCTTATACGGGGGAGGGGAGACCCAGTACTTC. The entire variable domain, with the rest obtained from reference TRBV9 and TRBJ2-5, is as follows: DSGVTQTPKHLITATGQRVTLRCSPRSGDLSVYWYQQSLDQGLQFLIQYYNGEERAKGNILERFSAQQFPDLHSELNLSSLELGDSALYFCASSLYGGGETQYFGPGTRLLVL.

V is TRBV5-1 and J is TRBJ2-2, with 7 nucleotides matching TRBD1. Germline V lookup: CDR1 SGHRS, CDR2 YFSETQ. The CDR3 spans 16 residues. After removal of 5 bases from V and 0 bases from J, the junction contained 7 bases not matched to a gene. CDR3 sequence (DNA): TGCGCCAGCAGTCCGACCGGGACAGCGAACACCGGGGAGCTGTTTTTT. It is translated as CASSPTGTANTGELFF.